Below are 27 T cell receptor beta chains sequenced from a single sample in a study of blood T cell repertoires in COVID-19. Generated by immunoSEQ multiplex PCR, the TCRdb table keeps only in-frame clones and is missing some. The table includes about 160,000 clones, 87% detected once. The sequenced sample was peripheral blood. The receptors were gathered from an elderly man with acute or convalescent COVID-19.

The chain has TRBV10-3 and TRBJ1-3; unclear D gene. The V end lost 6 bases, the J end lost 4 bases, and 10 bases lay between the germline ends. CDR1 and CDR2 from the germline V gene are ENHRY and SYGVKD. The CDR3 is made up of 13 amino acids. CDR3 protein: CAIRAGGGNTIYF. CDR3 nucleotides: TGTGCCATCAGAGCAGGAGGGGGAAACACCATATATTTT.

The V gene is TRBV15, the J gene TRBJ1-2; perhaps TRBD1 as D (6 bases). The CDR3 sequence is 15 residues long. Germline assignment: CDR1 LNHNV and CDR2 YYDKDF (reference sequence). Trimming took off 1 base at V and 0 bases at J, with 9 bases between the two ends. The CDR3 reads CATSRGGPSNYGYTF. CDR3 bases: TGTGCCACCAGCAGAGGGGGGCCATCTAACTATGGCTACACCTTC.

The rearrangement uses TRBV25-1 and TRBJ2-3; D gene unclear. The CDR3 is 12 residues long. Germline CDR1 is MGHDK and CDR2 is SYGVNS. Trimming pared 6 bases from V and 2 bases from J, leaving 6 bases between. Here the CDR3 reads CASSQYTDTQYF. The CDR3, as DNA: TGTGCCAGCAGCCAGTACACAGATACGCAGTATTTT.

J is TRBJ1-2 and V is TRBV19; 7 bases are a match to TRBD1. The V and J ends lost 0 bases and 4 bases, in that order; junction bases with no gene match: 11. Germline V gene sequence: CDR1 LNHDA, CDR2 SQIVND (reference sequence). This CDR3 is built from 17 residues. CDR3 coding DNA: TGTGCCAGTAGTATAGATACCGAGACAGGGATCGTCTATGGCTACACCTTC. As protein: CASSIDTETGIVYGYTF. Using reference TRBV19 and TRBJ1-2 for the parts outside the CDR3, the full variable domain is DGGITQSPKYLFRKEGQNVTLSCEQNLNHDAMYWYRQDPGQGLRLIYYSQIVNDFQKGDIAEGYSVSREKKESFPLTVTSAQKNPTAFYLCASSIDTETGIVYGYTFGSGTRLTVV.

The chain recombines TRBV7-2 with TRBJ1-5, with D hard to call. The CDR3 covers 15 residues. The V end lost 1 base, the J end lost 1 base, and 8 bases lay between the germline ends. CDR1 and CDR2 from the germline V gene are SGHTA and FQGNSA. The CDR3 here is CASSLESASNQPQHF. The CDR3 bases are TGTGCCAGCAGCTTAGAAAGTGCGAGCAATCAGCCCCAGCATTTT.

The rearrangement uses TRBV6-5 and TRBJ1-1; D is ambiguous. Trimming took off 8 bases at V and 0 bases at J, with 16 bases between the two ends. Looked up from germline, CDR1 is MNHEY and CDR2 is SVGAGI. This CDR3 has 15 residues. The CDR3 bases are TGTGCCAGCCTCCGGGAATCTATAATGAACACTGAAGCTTTCTTT. It encodes CASLRESIMNTEAFF.

CDR3 sequence reads: CASSPGTAVSEAFF. Here the CDR3 DNA reads TGCGCCAGCAGCCCAGGGACAGCCGTGAGTGAAGCTTTCTTT. V usage is TRBV5-1 and J usage is TRBJ1-1, with TRBD1 matching over 7 bases. The CDR3 runs 14 residues. The V segment lost 4 bases and the J segment 7 bases; nucleotides outside the gene matches: 10. The germline V gene has CDR1 SGHRS and CDR2 YFSETQ.

CDR3 sequence (DNA): TGCAGTGCTAGTAACAGGGGGAACACTGAAGCTTTCTTT. Translating gives CSASNRGNTEAFF. V gene TRBV20-1 combines with J gene TRBJ1-1; TRBD1 agrees at 7 bases. The V segment lost 3 bases and the J segment 1 base; nucleotides outside the gene matches: 2. The CDR3 length is 13 residues. Per germline, CDR1 DFQATT and CDR2 SNEGSKA (reference sequence).

The chain is built from TRBV18 and TRBJ1-2, with 7 bases matching TRBD1. CDR1 and CDR2 (germline): KGHSH, LQKENI. V lost 5 bases and J lost 0; bases outside the gene matches: 6. CDR3 length: 15 amino acids. DNA for the CDR3: TGTGCCAGCTCATCAGACAGGGCAGCTAACTATGGCTACACCTTC. The encoded protein is CASSSDRAANYGYTF.

This clone was seen just once. The chain joins TRBV7-6 to TRBJ2-3; no clear D gene. Germline values: CDR1 SGHVS, CDR2 FNYEAQ. CDR3 length: 15 amino acids. V dropped 2 bases and J dropped 5 bases, with 14 bases sitting between them. As DNA, the CDR3 is TGTGCCAGCAGCTTAAGTCCTGTTCCCGGAGATACGCAGTATTTT. This gives the protein CASSLSPVPGDTQYF.

The chain joins TRBV5-1 to TRBJ2-1; no definite D call. The CDR3 has 16 amino acids. V was shortened by 0 bases and J by 0 bases, with 10 bases between the two germline ends. Germline V CDR1 and CDR2: SGHRS, YFSETQ. CDR3 nucleotides: TGCGCCAGCAGCTTGGCCCCCCCTAGCTCCTACAATGAGCAGTTCTTC. Translation gives CASSLAPPSSYNEQFF.

V usage is TRBV6-5 and J usage is TRBJ2-3; possible D gene TRBD2, 6 bases. V gave up 0 bases and J gave up 1 base, with 8 bases separating them. This CDR3 spans 15 amino acids. In germline, CDR1 is MNHEY, CDR2 SVGAGI. The chain's CDR3 is CASSYSRGRTDTQYF. The CDR3, as DNA: TGTGCCAGCAGTTACTCGCGGGGACGCACAGATACGCAGTATTTT.

The chain uses TRBV5-1 and TRBJ2-5, with TRBD2 matching 11 bases. The germline gives CDR1 SGHRS, CDR2 YFSETQ. The CDR3 length is 14 residues. Trimming at V came to 4 bases and at J to 4 bases, leaving 3 bases not matched to a gene. For the CDR3, the DNA is TGCGCCAGCAGCGAGGGACTAGCGGTAGAGACCCAGTACTTC. Its protein is CASSEGLAVETQYF.

The chain couples TRBV7-2 to TRBJ2-2; 7 nucleotides match TRBD1. This CDR3 contains 15 residues. The ends lost 5 bases at V and 1 base at J; junction bases unmatched: 4. The germline V gene has CDR1 SGHTA and CDR2 FQGNSA. Here the CDR3 DNA reads TGTGCCAGCAGCCCTCGGACAGGGAACACCGGGGAGCTGTTTTTT. Translated: CASSPRTGNTGELFF. Supplemented by reference TRBV7-2 and TRBJ2-2, the full variable domain reads GAGVSQSPSNKVTEKGKDVELRCDPISGHTALYWYRQSLGQGLEFLIYFQGNSAPDKSGLPSDRFSAERTGGSVSTLTIQRTQQEDSAVYLCASSPRTGNTGELFFGEGSRLTVL.

This chain links TRBV4-1 with TRBJ1-2; D is uncertain. Germline V gene lookup returns CDR1 MGHRA and CDR2 YSYEKL. The CDR3 has 14 residues. Trimming took 6 bases from V and 14 from J, leaving 25 bases between them. The CDR3 DNA reads as TGCGCCAGCAGAGAGAGTACTGGAGGTCCTATTTCGACCTTC. Translation: CASRESTGGPISTF.

J is TRBJ1-1 and V is TRBV9, with D tentatively TRBD1 (6 bases). Germline CDR1 reads SGDLS; CDR2 reads YYNGEE. The length of the CDR3 is 16 residues. Trimming took 2 bases from V and 5 from J, leaving 19 bases between them. The CDR3 loop is CASSVVPDSIFTEAFF. The DNA of the CDR3 is TGTGCCAGCAGCGTCGTTCCGGACAGCATCTTTACTGAAGCTTTCTTT.

V and J are TRBV2 and TRBJ2-5; possibly TRBD2 for D (6 bases). The CDR3 loop spans 13 amino acids. V lost 8 bases and J 1 base, leaving 11 bases between the germline ends. Germline V gives CDR1 SNHLY, CDR2 FYNNEI. The CDR3 reads CASLRELQETQYF. The CDR3 DNA sequence: TGTGCCAGCCTCCGGGAGCTCCAAGAGACCCAGTACTTC.

This clone was seen a few times. This rearrangement joins TRBV4-1 to TRBJ2-2; the D gene is possibly TRBD2 (6 bases). Trimming left V 3 bases short and J 1 base short, with 9 bases between. CDR1 and CDR2 from the germline V gene are MGHRA and YSYEKL. The CDR3 has 15 residues. This CDR3 reads CASSQAGQNTGELFF. As DNA, the CDR3 is TGCGCCAGCAGCCAGGCGGGGCAGAACACCGGGGAGCTGTTTTTT.

The rearrangement joins TRBV2 to TRBJ1-4; TRBD1 matches 8 bases. CDR1 SNHLY and CDR2 FYNNEI come from the germline V gene. This CDR3 region has 14 residues. Trimming removed 7 bases from V and 10 bases from J; junction bases left unmatched: 11. DNA for the CDR3: TGTGCCAGCACCCAGGACAGGGAGATAGGAAAACTGTTTTTT. As protein: CASTQDREIGKLFF. The full variable domain, rest sourced from reference TRBV2 and TRBJ1-4, is EPEVTQTPSHQVTQMGQEVILRCVPISNHLYFYWYRQILGQKVEFLVSFYNNEISEKSEIFDDQFSVERPDGSNFTLKIRSTKLEDSAMYFCASTQDREIGKLFFGSGTQLSVL.

V and J are TRBV2 and TRBJ1-2, with D possibly being TRBD1 (6 bases). In germline, CDR1 is SNHLY, CDR2 FYNNEI. CDR3 length equals 13 residues. V shed 4 bases and J shed 8 bases, with 14 bases lying between them. This CDR3 reads CASSAGRGEGYTF. Here the CDR3 DNA reads TGTGCCAGCAGTGCCGGCAGGGGAGAAGGCTACACCTTC.

This sequence joins TRBV19 and TRBJ2-7; 8 positions agree with TRBD2. After removal of 1 base from V and 3 bases from J, the junction contained 8 bases not matched to a gene. Germline CDR1 and CDR2: LNHDA and SQIVND (reference sequence). The CDR3 spans 16 residues. CDR3 in DNA: TGTGCCAGTAGTATAGTAGGAACTAGCGGTTTCTACGAGCAGTACTTC. Its protein product is CASSIVGTSGFYEQYF.

This chain uses TRBV28 with TRBJ1-5; 9 positions agree with TRBD1. V shed 8 bases, J shed 0 bases, and the junction held 2 bases outside the gene matches. CDR3 length: 14 amino acids. Per the germline V gene, CDR1 is MDHEN and CDR2 is SYDVKM. CDR3 region: CASLDRGSNQPQHF. The CDR3 bases are TGTGCCAGCCTGGACAGGGGTAGCAATCAGCCCCAGCATTTT.

The chain joins TRBV10-3 to TRBJ1-2, with 9 positions matching TRBD1. The ends lost 2 bases at V and 3 bases at J; junction bases unmatched: 4. The CDR3 consists of 15 residues. The germline CDR1 and CDR2 sequences are ENHRY and SYGVKD. The chain's CDR3 is CAISERQGVDYGYTF. In DNA, the CDR3 is TGTGCCATCAGTGAGAGACAGGGGGTAGACTATGGCTACACCTTC.

The chain couples TRBV3-1 (or the pseudogene TRBV3-2) to TRBJ2-3; D is possibly TRBD2 (7 bases). CDR1 is LGHDT, CDR2 YNNKEL, per germline (reference sequence). Trimming took 5 bases from V and 6 from J, leaving 18 bases between them. This CDR3 contains 15 residues. In nucleotides, the CDR3 is TGTGCCAGCAGCACGGTAGGGGGGGCCCCGGATACGCAGTATTTT. Its translation: CASSTVGGAPDTQYF.

J is TRBJ2-7 and V is TRBV4-1, with 9 bases fitting TRBD1. From germline, CDR1 is MGHRA and CDR2 YSYEKL. The CDR3 is 17 amino acids. The V and J ends lost 5 bases and 4 bases, in that order; junction bases with no gene match: 15. The DNA of the CDR3 is TGCGCCAGCAGCTCGAGTCCCGGGACAGGGTATATGTACGAGCAGTACTTC. It encodes CASSSSPGTGYMYEQYF.

The rearrangement joins TRBV5-1 to TRBJ1-1; D may be TRBD1 (6 bases). Germline V CDR1 and CDR2: SGHRS, YFSETQ. The germline V and J ends were trimmed by 4 bases and 4 bases, with 14 bases remaining between them. The CDR3 has 14 residues. The CDR3 coding sequence is TGCGCCAGCAGCGTACAGGGATGGGGCACTGAAGCTTTCTTT. Protein: CASSVQGWGTEAFF.

This chain joins TRBV7-6 and TRBJ1-3; 7 positions agree with TRBD1. Germline V gene lookup returns CDR1 SGHVS and CDR2 FNYEAQ. The CDR3 is 16 residues long. V lost 1 base and J lost 0; bases outside the gene matches: 3. The CDR3 sequence: CASSLEGAISGNTIYF. Here the CDR3 DNA reads TGTGCCAGCAGCTTAGAGGGGGCTATCTCTGGAAACACCATATATTTT.